This T cell receptor (beta chain) was identified during a study of OX40 agonist ivuxolimab in advanced cancers. Germline V CDR1 and CDR2: SGHRS, YFSETQ. V dropped 0 bases and J dropped 11 bases, with 17 bases sitting between them. This CDR3 is built from 14 residues. Repertoires were generated with immunoSEQ multiplex PCR, while TCRdb's copy carries only in-frame clones and drops some. The sample contains 43,000 or so clones, 85% to 90% of which appear only once. The source was CD4+ or CD8+ T cells sorted from blood, collected in a trial of the OX40 agonist ivuxolimab. The clonotype was recovered from an adult with an advanced solid tumor such as melanoma, head and neck, liver or kidney cancer. The chain carries TRBV5-1 and TRBJ1-1, with D perhaps TRBD1 (6 bases). The CDR3 loop reads CASSLDTGQQRAFF. CDR3 nucleotide sequence: TGCGCCAGCAGCTTGGATACGGGACAACAGAGGGCTTTCTTT.